The rows below give T cell receptor beta chains drawn from one sample of a study of shared clonotypes between healthy human individuals. Here immunoSEQ multiplex PCR was the method, and the copy in TCRdb shows in-frame clones only, minus some. The sample carries 2 million or so clones, over 85% recorded once. Input material: naive CD8+ T cells sorted from blood. The receptors were gathered from a man aged 18 to 29 in good health. CDR3s include the opening cysteine and the closing phenylalanine or tryptophan. D genes are given only for firm matches. The size field is filled for only some rows; it gives once, few, many or a size class.

J gene | clone size | D gene | V gene | CDR3 protein | CDR3 DNA
TRBJ2-5 | NA | TRBD2 | TRBV2 | CASSVGGTSGETQYF | TGTGCCAGCAGTGTAGGCGGAACTAGCGGGGAGACCCAGTACTTC
TRBJ1-2 | NA | NA | TRBV19 | CASSIAPGSNYGYTF | TGTGCCAGTAGTATAGCCCCGGGGTCTAACTATGGCTACACCTTC
TRBJ2-7 | NA | NA | TRBV27 | CASSFGAEQYF | TGTGCCAGCAGTTTTGGAGCGGAGCAGTACTTC
TRBJ2-7 | NA | NA | TRBV5-4 | CASSSITGGVAEQYF | TGTGCCAGCAGCTCGATTACAGGGGGGGTGGCCGAGCAGTACTTC
TRBJ2-1 | NA | TRBD2 | TRBV4-3 | CASSQDSSSGSGEQFF | TGCGCCAGCAGCCAAGATTCCTCTAGCGGGAGCGGTGAGCAGTTCTTC
TRBJ1-3 | few | NA | TRBV9 | CASSVGWDSGNTIYF | TGTGCCAGCAGCGTAGGATGGGATTCTGGAAACACCATATATTTT
TRBJ2-2 | NA | NA | TRBV19 | CASSTLQGANTGELFF | TGTGCCAGTAGTACCTTACAGGGAGCGAACACCGGGGAGCTGTTTTTT
TRBJ2-5 | NA | TRBD2 | TRBV27 | CASSQTIAGGETQYF | TGTGCCAGCAGTCAAACGATAGCGGGAGGAGAGACCCAGTACTTC
TRBJ2-1 | NA | NA | TRBV19 | CASSIVAGTNYNEQFF | TGTGCCAGTAGTATAGTGGCCGGGACCAACTACAATGAGCAGTTCTTC
TRBJ2-6 | NA | NA | TRBV9 | CASSVRTGPGANVLTF | TGTGCCAGCAGCGTAAGGACGGGTCCTGGGGCCAACGTCCTGACTTTC
TRBJ1-2 | NA | TRBD1 | TRBV5-5 | CASSPDGTGDGYTF | TGTGCCAGCAGCCCGGACGGGACAGGGGATGGCTACACCTTC
TRBJ1-1 | NA | NA | TRBV11-2 | CASSLEPWTDSNTEAFF | TGTGCCAGCAGCTTAGAACCCTGGACAGATTCGAACACTGAAGCTTTCTTT
TRBJ2-7 | NA | NA | TRBV7-2 | CASSLGGLSEQYF | TGTGCCAGCAGCTTAGGCGGTTTGTCCGAGCAGTACTTC
TRBJ2-1 | NA | NA | TRBV29-1 | CSVELANYNEQFF | TGCAGCGTTGAACTGGCGAACTACAATGAGCAGTTCTTC
TRBJ2-7 | NA | NA | TRBV5-6 | CASSSTTSYYEQYF | TGTGCCAGCAGCTCGACGACAAGCTACTACGAGCAGTACTTC
TRBJ2-7 | NA | NA | TRBV7-9 | CASSSLGVSYEQYF | TGTGCCAGCAGCTCCCTTGGGGTCTCCTACGAGCAGTACTTC
TRBJ2-1 | once | NA | TRBV19 | CASSIGTTPYNEQFF | TGTGCCAGTAGTATAGGGACTACTCCCTACAATGAGCAGTTCTTC
TRBJ2-7 | NA | NA | TRBV13 | CASSLGLGDEQYF | TGTGCCAGCAGCTTAGGCCTTGGGGACGAGCAGTACTTC
TRBJ2-7 | NA | TRBD1 | TRBV27 | CASGGRTGDEQYF | TGTGCCAGCGGGGGAAGGACAGGGGACGAGCAGTACTTC
TRBJ1-4 | NA | TRBD1 | TRBV30 | CAWSSKKGQGMATNEKLFF | TGTGCCTGGAGTAGCAAAAAGGGACAGGGGATGGCAACTAATGAAAAACTGTTTTTT
TRBJ2-7 | once | TRBD2 | TRBV4-3 | CASSQELAGGFYEQYF | TGCGCCAGCAGCCAAGAACTAGCGGGAGGATTTTACGAGCAGTACTTC
TRBJ2-2 | once | NA | TRBV6-4 | CASSDSYTGELFF | TGTGCCAGCAGTGACTCCTACACCGGGGAGCTGTTTTTT
TRBJ1-3 | NA | NA | TRBV2 | CASSEPPSSSDYSGNTIYF | TGTGCCAGCAGTGAACCCCCCTCAAGTTCCGACTACTCTGGAAACACCATATATTTT
TRBJ2-7 | NA | NA | TRBV5-4 | CASSLGGGPPYEQYF | TGTGCCAGCAGCTTGGGAGGGGGGCCCCCCTACGAGCAGTACTTC
TRBJ1-1 | NA | NA | TRBV11-2 | CASSFPPRAMNTEAFF | TGTGCCAGCAGCTTCCCCCCGAGGGCCATGAACACTGAAGCTTTCTTT
TRBJ2-7 | NA | NA | TRBV10-3 | CAISDSYEQYF | TGTGCCATCAGCGACAGTTACGAGCAGTACTTC
TRBJ2-1 | NA | NA | TRBV19 | CASSMTLGAYNEQFF | TGTGCCAGTAGTATGACCCTGGGGGCCTACAATGAGCAGTTCTTC
TRBJ2-3 | once | NA | TRBV13 | CASSLGRRGLDTQYF | TGTGCCAGCAGCTTAGGCCGGCGGGGGCTAGATACGCAGTATTTT